This T cell receptor (beta chain) appears in the sequencing data of a study of blood T cells in healthy people across ages. Study-wide findings and caveats: Nothing was known about donor CMV status, and this possibly confounded expanded clonotype changes.

A second 7 to 11 cycle PCR used barcoded and J-beta primers. TCRdb used MiXCR to reprocess the 5' RACE reads, holding one entry per CDR3 protein. The repertoire includes about 680,000 distinct CDR3 sequences, 49% of them detected once, and 30% to 35% sits in the top ten. CDR3 length equals 21 residues. Germline-derived CDR1 and CDR2 are LGHNA and YSLEER. Unmatched junction bases numbered 17, after V lost 0 bases and J lost 0 bases. On this clonotype itself: Its antigen is not known.

The J gene is TRBJ2-4, the V gene TRBV4-3; 7 bases agree with TRBD1. The TCR comes from a woman in her fifties or sixties in good health. Source material: blood. Here the CDR3 DNA reads TGCGCCAGCAGCCAAGAAATTACGGGACAGCAAAATAAACTAGCCAAAAACATTCAGTACTTC. It codes for CASSQEITGQQNKLAKNIQYF.